The entry that follows covers one TCR beta chain sequence. Its cognate antigen is unknown. The germline V gene has CDR1 LNHDA and CDR2 SQIVND (reference sequence). V was trimmed by 3 bases and J by 10 bases, leaving 24 bases between them. The CDR3 is 16 residues long. Both 60 Vbeta primers and 13 Jbeta primers went into the PCR. Authors' processing steps: Some 12 million shared chains were among the about 80 million unique TCR beta chains that a later analysis counted. The assay was immunoSEQ multiplex PCR, and TCRdb's table has in-frame clones only and misses some. The V and J calls and clone size come from that table; D and trimming were worked out from the DNA. This sample has 90,000 or so clones, with roughly 80% found just once. The data stem from a study of cytomegalovirus exposure and HLA in healthy donors. Overall study findings and caveats: It was 150 or so TCR beta chains that were listed as cytomegalovirus-associated. For TCR beta chains, V- and J-gene trimming was later linked to a missense DCLRE1C variant. A later analysis found TCR association rates differed by HLA locus, highest for DRB1 and lowest for HLA-C.

This TCR was sampled from a man between 25 and 39 years old in good health and CMV-seropositive. Input material: PBMCs. The V gene is TRBV19, the J gene TRBJ1-2, with D hard to call. The CDR3 loop is CASSIGRGGRTMNYTF. The CDR3 DNA sequence: TGTGCCAGTAGTATTGGGCGAGGCGGACGGACTATGAACTACACCTTC.